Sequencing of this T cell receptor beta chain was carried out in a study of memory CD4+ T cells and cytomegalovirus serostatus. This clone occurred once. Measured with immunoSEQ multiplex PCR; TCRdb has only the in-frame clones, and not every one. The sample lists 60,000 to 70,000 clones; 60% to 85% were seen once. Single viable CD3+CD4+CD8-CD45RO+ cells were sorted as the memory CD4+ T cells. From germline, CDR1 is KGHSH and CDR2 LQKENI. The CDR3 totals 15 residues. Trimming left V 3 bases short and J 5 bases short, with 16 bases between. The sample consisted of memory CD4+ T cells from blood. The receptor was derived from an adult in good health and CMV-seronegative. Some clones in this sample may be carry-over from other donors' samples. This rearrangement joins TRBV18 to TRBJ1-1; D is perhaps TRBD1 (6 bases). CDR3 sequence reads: CASSPLGGAETEAFF. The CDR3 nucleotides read TGTGCCAGCTCACCGCTCGGGGGCGCGGAGACTGAAGCTTTCTTT.